A selection of T cell receptor beta chains follows, all from one sample in a study of CD8+ T cells in alopecia areata. Here immunoSEQ multiplex PCR was the method, and the copy in TCRdb shows in-frame clones only, minus some. Found here are 180,000 or so clones, roughly 63% of them singletons; the top ten hold around 16%. The sample consisted of CD4+ T cells sorted from blood, taken at approximately week 56, from a patient treated with tofacitinib. These receptors were obtained from a human donor with alopecia areata. Each CDR3 is given without its conserved first and last residue. Each record gives: J gene, V gene, CDR3 length, CDR3 protein.

TRBJ2-3,TRBV6-1,15,ASSEFQVVASRDTQY
TRBJ1-2,TRBV6-5,11,ASSVGWGDGYT
TRBJ2-5,TRBV18,11,ASSQAFGETQY
TRBJ2-2,TRBV29-1,11,SVRGSNTGELF
TRBJ1-6,TRBV18,14,ASSRGRPGANSPLH
TRBJ1-2,TRBV4-1,13,ASSQVLGAFYGYT
TRBJ1-5,TRBV6-6,12,ASTTGGLNQPQH
TRBJ2-3,TRBV27,10,ASSWEGRAQY
TRBJ2-5,TRBV7-7,11,ASSSDRDETQY
TRBJ1-1,TRBV29-1,10,SVERQAFEAF
TRBJ2-5,TRBV7-2,9,ASSPRETQY
TRBJ2-6,TRBV6-5,14,ASSYSSGGGANVLT
TRBJ1-1,TRBV14,13,ASSQISRVNTEAF
TRBJ1-1,TRBV6-5,11,ASSYSKNTEAF
TRBJ1-4,TRBV4-1,13,ASSQDRDRGEKLF
TRBJ2-6,TRBV28,12,ASSLLSGANVLT
TRBJ2-2,TRBV29-1,11,SVARVGTGELF
TRBJ2-7,TRBV25-1,14,ASSEGFRDGHYEQY
TRBJ2-1,TRBV9,13,ASSVAGNSYNEQF
TRBJ2-4,TRBV6-1,10,ASSLPRLPTY
TRBJ1-2,TRBV27,13,ASSLGPPISYGYT
TRBJ1-2,TRBV7-6,13,ASSKDLGNSRGYT
TRBJ2-2,TRBV5-1,13,ASSPRVANTGELF
TRBJ1-5,TRBV28,10,ASLRDQQPQH
TRBJ2-7,TRBV30,9,AWSVGYEQY
TRBJ2-5,TRBV29-1,9,SVDGGGEQY
TRBJ2-7,TRBV25-1,12,ASRKTGGSYEQY
TRBJ2-1,TRBV25-1,10,ASTRDTGVEF
TRBJ2-7,TRBV29-1,11,SVQGQGKYEQY
TRBJ2-7,TRBV29-1,10,SVEGGGLEQY
TRBJ2-7,TRBV2,13,ASSERAQGAKEQY
TRBJ1-1,TRBV10-1,12,ASSESTGNTEAF
TRBJ1-4,TRBV2,11,ASSALVGEKLF
TRBJ2-5,TRBV4-2,11,ASSVPFQETQY
TRBJ2-5,TRBV11-2,11,ASSFSNGETQY
TRBJ2-2,TRBV6-5,13,ASSSKLGHTGELF
TRBJ1-1,TRBV18,14,ASSSGTGAMNTEAF
TRBJ2-7,TRBV5-6,12,ASSRDSGRGEQY
TRBJ2-7,TRBV25-1,7,ASSYEQY
TRBJ1-1,TRBV18,13,ASSTRTGGDTEAF
TRBJ1-1,TRBV7-9,12,ASSLGHINTEAF
TRBJ2-3,TRBV4-1,14,ASSQYSGGPTDTQY
TRBJ2-3,TRBV4-1,13,ASSQDQGGWNTQY
TRBJ2-1,TRBV30,11,AWSVQLEVEQF
TRBJ1-2,TRBV2,9,ASSGSYGYT
TRBJ2-3,TRBV5-1,15,ASSLPQGADRGDTQY
TRBJ2-7,TRBV2,11,ASKTYREGEQY
TRBJ2-3,TRBV7-2,12,ASSLDRYTDTQY
TRBJ2-5,TRBV5-6,14,ASGNIGQGGKETQY
TRBJ2-1,TRBV7-9,13,ASSSRGQSEGEQF
TRBJ1-2,TRBV5-1,11,ASSLERYYGYT
TRBJ1-5,TRBV19,13,ASSSRGGGNQPQH
TRBJ1-2,TRBV27,12,ASSFRGHGYGYT
TRBJ2-1,TRBV15,11,ATSAPGYNEQF
TRBJ2-7,TRBV7-2,10,ASSLSQNEQY
TRBJ2-1,TRBV5-6,12,ASSLPDKYNEQF
TRBJ2-5,TRBV29-1,11,SVERGAGETQY
TRBJ1-6,TRBV2,13,ASVQGSSYNSPLH
TRBJ2-3,TRBV30,14,AWSRGLGLTTDTQY
TRBJ1-3,TRBV6-1,10,ASSSAGNTIY